This T cell receptor beta chain was sequenced for a study of blood T cell repertoires in COVID-19. Clinical history reported by participants formed the basis on which cohorts were assigned. Those designated as exposed participants met a COVID-19 case within 2 weeks before study entry. Profiling relied on immunoSEQ multiplex PCR, and the TCRdb table lists in-frame clones only, not all of them. Here the sample spans approximately 270,000 clones, approximately 89% being singletons. The germline CDR1 and CDR2 sequences are LGHNT and FRNRAP. The CDR3 consists of 16 residues. J was trimmed by 1 base and V by 3 bases; bases with no gene match: 8.

The chain links TRBV12-5 to TRBJ2-7, with 8 nucleotides matching TRBD1. The receptor's source is a man aged 35 to 55 who had been exposed to COVID-19. The sequenced material came from PBMCs or T cells enriched from blood (not recorded which). The CDR3 coding sequence is TGTGCTAGTGGTTTCCAAACGGGACAGGAGTCCTACGAGCAGTACTTC. Amino acids: CASGFQTGQESYEQYF. The variable domain in full, completed from reference TRBV12-5 and TRBJ2-7, reads DARVTQTPRHKVTEMGQEVTMRCQPILGHNTVFWYRQTMMQGLELLAYFRNRAPLDDSGMPKDRFSAEMPDATLATLKIQPSEPRDSAVYFCASGFQTGQESYEQYFGPGTRLTVT.